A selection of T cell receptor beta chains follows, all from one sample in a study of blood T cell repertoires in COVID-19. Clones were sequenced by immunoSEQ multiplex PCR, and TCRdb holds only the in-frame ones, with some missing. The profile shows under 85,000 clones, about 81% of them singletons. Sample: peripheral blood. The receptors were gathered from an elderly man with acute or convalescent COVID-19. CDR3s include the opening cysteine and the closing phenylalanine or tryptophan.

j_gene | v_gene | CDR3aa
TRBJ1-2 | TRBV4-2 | CASSQRDGADYGYTF
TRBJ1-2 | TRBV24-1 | CATSVGGGYTF
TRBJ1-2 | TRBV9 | CASSVGSTGGNYGYTF
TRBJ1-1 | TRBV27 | CASSLSTVPGQGMETEAFF
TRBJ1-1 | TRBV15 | CATSGRVDTEAFF
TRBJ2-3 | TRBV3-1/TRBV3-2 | CASSQGGSDTQYF
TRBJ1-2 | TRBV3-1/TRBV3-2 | CASSHGQAPRYTF
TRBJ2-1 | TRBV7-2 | CASRLQGSSYNEQFF
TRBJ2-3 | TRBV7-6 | CASSPRDRSTDTQYF
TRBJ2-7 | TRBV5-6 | CASSDSGDEQYF
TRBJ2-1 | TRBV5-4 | CASSFDRGSNEQFF
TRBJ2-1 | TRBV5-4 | CASSKGLAGANEQFF
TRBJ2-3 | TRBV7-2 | CASSQGLAGREPQYF
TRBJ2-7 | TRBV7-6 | CASSSRGTANEQYF
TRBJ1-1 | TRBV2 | CASRMDSWTEAFF
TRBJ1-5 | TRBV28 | CASSLAGAVNSNQPQHF
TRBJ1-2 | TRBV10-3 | CAISTTGKAYGYTF
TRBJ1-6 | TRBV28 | CASNAGSYNSPLHF
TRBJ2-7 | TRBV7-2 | CASSERGQSTYEQYF
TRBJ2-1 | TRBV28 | CASSFRGEQFF
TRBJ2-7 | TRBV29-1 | CSVEPSGSNGYEQYF
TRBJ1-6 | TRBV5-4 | CASSLPNTGGISPLHF
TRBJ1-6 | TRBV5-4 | CASSYDRDRGGSPLHF
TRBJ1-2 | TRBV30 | CAWSVRDSPLYGYTF
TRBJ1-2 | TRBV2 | CASSSGSVHYGYTF
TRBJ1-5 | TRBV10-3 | CAISEGDSNQPQHF
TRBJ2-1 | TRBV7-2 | CASSLDRGLDEQFF
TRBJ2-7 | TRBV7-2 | CASSLPTSGGEQYF
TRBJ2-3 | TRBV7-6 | CASSPNRDSTDTQYF
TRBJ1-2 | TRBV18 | CASSPASPTVAVYGYTF
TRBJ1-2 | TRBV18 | CASSPTTVPLGYTF
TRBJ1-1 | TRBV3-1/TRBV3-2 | CASTLTGEEAFF
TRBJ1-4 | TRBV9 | CASSPRGENQINEKLFF